These 14 T cell receptor beta chains came from one sample sequenced in a study of identical twins. TCRdb itself ran the 5' RACE reads through MiXCR, one entry per CDR3 protein. Found here are nearly 650,000 distinct CDR3 sequences, under 8.5% of them singletons; the top ten hold 1.5% to 2%. These data also formed part of another study, on yellow fever vaccine responses in identical twins.

Sequences were obtained from PBMCs. These receptors were obtained from a woman younger than 35 in good health.

The V call is TRBV20-1, the J call TRBJ2-2; 8 bases match TRBD2. CDR1 DFQATT and CDR2 SNEGSKA come from the germline V gene (reference sequence). Trimming cost V 1 base and J 7 bases; bases outside gene matches: 5. The CDR3 consists of 14 residues. CDR3 amino acids: CSARAGGLSGELFF. The CDR3 DNA follows: TGCAGTGCTAGAGCGGGGGGGCTGAGCGGGGAGCTGTTTTTT.

This clonotype was detected a few times. The J gene is TRBJ2-2, the V gene TRBV10-3; 13 nucleotides agree with TRBD2. With 8 bases clipped from V and 8 bases from J, the junction kept 20 bases outside the gene matches. Germline CDR1 ENHRY, CDR2 SYGVKD. The length of the CDR3 is 19 residues. CDR3 loop: CAIRTTGTSGTENLGELFF. CDR3 nucleotide sequence: TGTGCCATCCGTACTACCGGGACTAGCGGGACCGAGAACCTAGGGGAGCTGTTTTTT.

This clonotype has ten or more counts. V gene TRBV24-1 combines with J gene TRBJ2-5; 8 nucleotides agree with TRBD1. The V gene end was trimmed by 3 bases and the J gene end by 2 bases; junction bases not matched to a gene: 7. The CDR3 spans 16 residues. CDR1 KGHDR and CDR2 SFDVKD come from the germline V gene. The CDR3 loop is CATSDALDRGQETQYF. In nucleotides, the CDR3 is TGTGCCACCAGTGATGCCCTAGACAGGGGACAAGAGACCCAGTACTTC.

The CDR3 DNA reads TGTGCCAGCAGCCTGGGAGGATTTGAAGCTTTCTTT. Encoded protein: CASSLGGFEAFF. The V call is TRBV28, the J call TRBJ1-1; D is ambiguous. Looked up from germline, CDR1 is MDHEN and CDR2 is SYDVKM. The CDR3 covers 12 residues. Deletions cut 6 bases from V and 7 bases from J, with 12 bases between.

This clonotype showed up just a few times. The V and J genes are TRBV20-1 and TRBJ2-7; 7 bases match TRBD2. CDR1 and CDR2 from the germline V gene are DFQATT and SNEGSKA (reference sequence). The trim removed 0 bases at V and 7 bases at J, leaving 12 bases unmatched. This CDR3 has 15 residues. The CDR3 loop reads CSARDVGVFGGEQYF. As DNA, the CDR3 is TGCAGTGCTAGAGATGTCGGGGTTTTCGGGGGGGAGCAGTACTTC.

The chain joins TRBV7-3 to TRBJ2-1; 12 nucleotides align to TRBD2. Trimming at V came to 0 bases and at J to 3 bases, leaving 15 bases not matched to a gene. This CDR3 comprises 21 residues. Germline V lookup: CDR1 SGHTA, CDR2 FQGTGA. CDR3 nucleotides: TGTGCCAGCAGCTTAACCAGCCCTGTCTCTAGCGGGGGGGTTCTCTACAATGAGCAGTTCTTC. Its translation: CASSLTSPVSSGGVLYNEQFF.

This clonotype was counted a few times. The V call is TRBV3-1, the J call TRBJ2-7; 7 nucleotides line up with TRBD2. Germline V lookup: CDR1 LGHDT, CDR2 YNNKEL (reference sequence). This CDR3 is built from 19 residues. The V segment lost 4 bases and the J segment 2 bases; nucleotides outside the gene matches: 20. The CDR3 nucleotides read TGTGCCAGCAGCCCAAGGACATCCCTGGGAGGGTTTAGGGCCTACGAGCAGTACTTC. Translating it yields CASSPRTSLGGFRAYEQYF.

This chain uses TRBV12-3 or TRBV12-4 with TRBJ2-5, with D uncertain. V lost 6 bases and J lost 6, with 11 bases in between. The CDR3 is 12 amino acids. CDR3 DNA sequence: TGTGCCAGCAGCAGTCTAGACCAGACCCAGTACTTC. This encodes CASSSLDQTQYF.

The chain combines TRBV15 with TRBJ2-5; TRBD1 matches at 7 bases. CDR3 size: 17 residues. In germline, CDR1 is LNHNV, CDR2 YYDKDF (reference sequence). With V trimmed by 0 bases and J by 1 base, 8 bases remained unmatched. The CDR3 sequence is CATSRETTGVSQETQYF. Here the CDR3 DNA reads TGTGCCACCAGCAGAGAGACCACAGGGGTTTCCCAAGAGACCCAGTACTTC.

At least ten counts were recorded for this clonotype. V gene TRBV10-3 combines with J gene TRBJ2-1; no reliable D call. The V gene's germline CDR1 is ENHRY and CDR2 SYGVKD. The CDR3 is 12 amino acids. V was cut by 1 base and J by 8 bases, with 6 bases left in between. The CDR3 DNA is TGTGCCATCAGTGAGTTAGGCGATGAGCAGTTCTTC. Translation: CAISELGDEQFF.

This clonotype was seen at least ten times. This chain joins TRBV6-4 and TRBJ1-5; TRBD1 agrees at 7 bases. CDR3 length: 15 residues. CDR1 and CDR2 from the germline V gene are MRHNA and SNTAGT. V shed 2 bases and J 4 bases; nucleotides not matched to a gene: 5. This CDR3 reads CASSDGTDGNQPQHF. CDR3 sequence (DNA): TGTGCCAGCAGTGACGGGACAGACGGGAATCAGCCCCAGCATTTT.

This clonotype has more than one count but fewer than ten. The CDR3 DNA reads as TGTGCCAGCAGCTTGTATCCCCAGAAAGAGACCCAGTACTTC. Encoded protein: CASSLYPQKETQYF. The J gene is TRBJ2-5, the V gene TRBV5-5; D is unresolved. Trimming removed 1 base from V and 3 bases from J, with 10 bases in between. The CDR3 runs to 14 residues. Germline lookup yields CDR1 SGHKS and CDR2 YYEKEE (reference sequence).

This clonotype was seen more than once but under ten times. This chain uses TRBV20-1 with TRBJ1-5; the D gene is possibly TRBD1 (6 bases). CDR1 and CDR2 (germline): DFQATT, SNEGSKA (reference sequence). The CDR3 contains 13 residues. CDR3 DNA sequence: TGCAGCCCTAAGGGGGTCGGCAATCAGCCCCAGCATTTT. This sequence encodes CSPKGVGNQPQHF.

DNA for the CDR3: TGCGCCAGCAGCCGCGGGGACAGGGGGCCGGACACCGGGGAGCTGTTTTTT. This encodes CASSRGDRGPDTGELFF. The V and J genes are TRBV5-1 and TRBJ2-2, with 12 bases aligning to TRBD1. The V and J ends lost 4 bases and 3 bases, in that order; junction bases with no gene match: 7. Germline loops: CDR1 SGHRS, CDR2 YFSETQ. This CDR3 is 17 amino acids long.